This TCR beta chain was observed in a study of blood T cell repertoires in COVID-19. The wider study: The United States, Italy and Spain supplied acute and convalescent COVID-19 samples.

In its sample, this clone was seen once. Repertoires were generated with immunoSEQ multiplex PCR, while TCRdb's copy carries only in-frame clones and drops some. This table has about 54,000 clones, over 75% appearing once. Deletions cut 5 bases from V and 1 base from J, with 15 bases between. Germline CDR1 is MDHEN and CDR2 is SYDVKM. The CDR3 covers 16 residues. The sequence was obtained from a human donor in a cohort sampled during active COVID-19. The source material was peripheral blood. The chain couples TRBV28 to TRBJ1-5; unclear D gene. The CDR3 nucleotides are TGTGCCAGCAGTCCCTCCCACGGAGGGAGCAATCAGCCCCAGCATTTT. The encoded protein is CASSPSHGGSNQPQHF. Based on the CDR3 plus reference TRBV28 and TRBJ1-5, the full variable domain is DVKVTQSSRYLVKRTGEKVFLECVQDMDHENMFWYRQDPGLGLRLIYFSYDVKMKEKGDIPEGYSVSREKKERFSLILESASTNQTSMYLCASSPSHGGSNQPQHFGDGTRLSIL.